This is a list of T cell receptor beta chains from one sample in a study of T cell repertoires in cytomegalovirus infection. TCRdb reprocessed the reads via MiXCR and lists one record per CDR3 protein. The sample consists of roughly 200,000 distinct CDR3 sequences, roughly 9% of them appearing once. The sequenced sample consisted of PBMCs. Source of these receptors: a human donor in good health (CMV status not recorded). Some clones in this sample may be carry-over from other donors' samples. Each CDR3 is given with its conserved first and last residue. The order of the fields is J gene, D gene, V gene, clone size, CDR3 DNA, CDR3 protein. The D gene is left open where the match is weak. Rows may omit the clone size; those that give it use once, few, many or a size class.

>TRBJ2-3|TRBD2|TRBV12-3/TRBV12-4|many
TGTGCCAGCAGCAAGACTAGCGGGAGATCAGATACGCAGTATTTT
CASSKTSGRSDTQYF
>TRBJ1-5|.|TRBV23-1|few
TGCGCCAGCAGTCAGTATCGGGACCCCCTTAGCAATCAGCCCCAGCATTTT
CASSQYRDPLSNQPQHF
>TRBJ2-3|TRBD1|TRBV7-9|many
TGTGCCAGCGGCCTCCGGGACAGGGAATCTCCAGATACGCAGTATTTT
CASGLRDRESPDTQYF
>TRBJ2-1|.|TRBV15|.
TGTGCCACCAGCACCCCCGTAAAGACCCTCGCCGAGCAGTTCTTC
CATSTPVKTLAEQFF
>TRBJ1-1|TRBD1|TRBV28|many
TGTGCCAGCAGTTCTTTACAGGGGAAAAACACTGAAGCTTTCTTT
CASSSLQGKNTEAFF
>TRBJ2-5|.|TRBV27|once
TGTGCCAGCAGTTTGGACAGTTGGGGCGAGACCCAGTACTTC
CASSLDSWGETQYF
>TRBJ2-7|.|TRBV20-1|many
TGCAGTGCTAGGGACAGTGAGCGGTCCTCCTACGAGCAGTACTTC
CSARDSERSSYEQYF
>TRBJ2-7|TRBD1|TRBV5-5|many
TGTGCCAGCAGCCTAGCGGACAGGGGGAAGTACGAGCAGTACTTC
CASSLADRGKYEQYF
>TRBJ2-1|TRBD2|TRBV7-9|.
TGTGCCAGCAGCCCCGGCGGGGGGGCCACTTTGATCTACAATGAGCAGTTCTTC
CASSPGGGATLIYNEQFF
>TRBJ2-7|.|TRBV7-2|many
TGTGCCAGCAGCCGGATAGAGGGAGGCGAGCAGTACTTC
CASSRIEGGEQYF
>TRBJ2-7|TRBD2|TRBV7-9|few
TGTGCCAGCAGCTTAGCTAGCGGGAGAGATGGCGAGCAGTACTTC
CASSLASGRDGEQYF
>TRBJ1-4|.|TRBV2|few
TGTGCCAGCAGGGACAACCTGTTGATTAATGAAAAACTGTTTTTT
CASRDNLLINEKLFF
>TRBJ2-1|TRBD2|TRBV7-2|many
TGTGCCAGCAGCTCCGGGACTAGTTCAGGCAATGAGCAGTTCTTC
CASSSGTSSGNEQFF
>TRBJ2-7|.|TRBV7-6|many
TGTGCCAGCACGAACAACCGCGAGCAGTACTTC
CASTNNREQYF
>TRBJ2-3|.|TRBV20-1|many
TGCAGTGCTAGAGACGGCTGGAGAGATACGCAGTATTTT
CSARDGWRDTQYF
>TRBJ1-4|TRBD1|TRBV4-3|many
TGCGCCAGCAGCCAAGAGCCCAACAGGGGGGCAACTAATGAAAAACTGTTTTTT
CASSQEPNRGATNEKLFF
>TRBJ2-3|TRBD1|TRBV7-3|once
TGTGCCAGCAGCACGACAGGGGGAAAGTCAGATACGCAGTATTTT
CASSTTGGKSDTQYF
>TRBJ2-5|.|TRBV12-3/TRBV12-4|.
TGTGCCAGCAGTTTTATACCGAACCAAGAGACCCAGTACTTC
CASSFIPNQETQYF
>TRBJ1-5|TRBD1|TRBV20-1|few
TGCAGTGCTAGAGGGGACAGAGACAATCAGCCCCAGCATTTT
CSARGDRDNQPQHF
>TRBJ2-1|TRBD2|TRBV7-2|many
TGTGCCAGCAGCTTAGAGCTAGCGGGATTTGCGTTCTTC
CASSLELAGFAFF
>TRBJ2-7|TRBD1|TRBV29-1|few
TGCAGCGTTGGGTATTGGGGGACAGGGCGATACGAGCAGTACTTC
CSVGYWGTGRYEQYF
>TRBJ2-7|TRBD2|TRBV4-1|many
TGCGCCAGCAGCCAAGCCTATGGGTCTAGCGGAAAATACGAGCAGTACTTC
CASSQAYGSSGKYEQYF
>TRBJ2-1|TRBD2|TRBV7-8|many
TGTGCCAGCAGCCCGGGACTAGCGGGGGGGCTGGCCTACAATGAGCAGTTCTTC
CASSPGLAGGLAYNEQFF
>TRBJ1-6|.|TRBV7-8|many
TGTGCCAGCAGCTTCCCAGGTCCCCTCCACTTT
CASSFPGPLHF
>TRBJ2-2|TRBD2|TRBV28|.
TGTGCCAGCGAACCCCGTGGGGGTAGCGGGAGAGACACCGGGGAGCTGTTTTTT
CASEPRGGSGRDTGELFF
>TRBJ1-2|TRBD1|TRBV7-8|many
TGTGCCAGCAGCCCAGGACAGGCGAACTATGGCTACACCTTC
CASSPGQANYGYTF
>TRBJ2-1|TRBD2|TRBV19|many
TGTGCCAGTAGTAGAAGCGGGACCCCCTACAATGAGCAGTTCTTC
CASSRSGTPYNEQFF
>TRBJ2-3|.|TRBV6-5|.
TGTGCCAGCACAGAGGGAGATACGCAGTATTTT
CASTEGDTQYF
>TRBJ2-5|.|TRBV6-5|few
TGTGCCAGCAACCTCGGGAGTGTGGCCCAAGAGACCCAGTACTTC
CASNLGSVAQETQYF
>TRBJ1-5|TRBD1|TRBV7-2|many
TGTGCCAGCAGCTCGACAGGGACTAGCAATCAGCCCCAGCATTTT
CASSSTGTSNQPQHF
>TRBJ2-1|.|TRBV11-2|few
TGTGCCAGCAGCGGCCGACAGGGTGGGGGGATCAATGAGCAGTTCTTC
CASSGRQGGGINEQFF
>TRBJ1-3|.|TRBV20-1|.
TGCAGTGCTAGAGATGGACGGCGAAACACCATATATTTT
CSARDGRRNTIYF
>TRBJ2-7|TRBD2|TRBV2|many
TGTGCCAGCAGCCCCGCCAGCGGGAGCTACGAGCAGTACTTC
CASSPASGSYEQYF
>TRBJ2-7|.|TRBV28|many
TGTGCCAGCAGTCTTTCGGTGCGACCTGGGTACGAGCAGTACTTC
CASSLSVRPGYEQYF
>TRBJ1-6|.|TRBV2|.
TGTGCCAGCAAGGACAGCCTAGGAGTCCTCCACTTT
CASKDSLGVLHF
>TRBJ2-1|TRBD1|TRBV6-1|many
TGTGCCAGCAGTGGGTACCCAGGGGGCAATGAGCAGTTCTTC
CASSGYPGGNEQFF
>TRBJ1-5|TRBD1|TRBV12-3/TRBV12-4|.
TGTGCCAGCAGTTCCTGGGACAGGCGCCGGCATTTT
CASSSWDRRRHF
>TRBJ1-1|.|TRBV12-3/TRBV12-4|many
TGTGCCAGCAGTCCAAGCAGGAGGGTTAGGTATACTGAAGCTTTCTTT
CASSPSRRVRYTEAFF
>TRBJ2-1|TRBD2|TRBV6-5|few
TGTGCCAGCAGAAAGACTAGCGGGGGGCCCAATGAGCAGTTCTTC
CASRKTSGGPNEQFF
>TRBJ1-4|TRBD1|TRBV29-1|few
TGCAGCGCTCTGAACCGGGACAGAGGGGAAAAACTGTTTTTT
CSALNRDRGEKLFF
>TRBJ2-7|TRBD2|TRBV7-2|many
TGTGCCAGCAGCCTCGGACTAGCGGGAGGGATAACCCACGAGCAGTACTTC
CASSLGLAGGITHEQYF
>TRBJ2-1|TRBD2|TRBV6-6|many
TGTGCCAGCAGTATTGCCGGGACTAGTTCCTACAATGAGCAGTTCTTC
CASSIAGTSSYNEQFF
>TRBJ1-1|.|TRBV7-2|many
TGTGCCAGCAGCGCCTCGGGACAATACACTGAAGCTTTCTTT
CASSASGQYTEAFF
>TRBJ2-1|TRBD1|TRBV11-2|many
TGTGCCAGCAGCCCAGGCAGGGGGCGGAAGGACAATGAGCAGTTCTTC
CASSPGRGRKDNEQFF
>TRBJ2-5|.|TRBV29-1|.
TGCAGCGTTGACACCGGATTAGGAGAGACCCAGTACTTC
CSVDTGLGETQYF
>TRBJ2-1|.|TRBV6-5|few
TGTGCCAGCAGTTCTAGGGACAATGAGCAGTTCTTC
CASSSRDNEQFF
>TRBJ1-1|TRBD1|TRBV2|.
TGTGCCAGCAGTGGGGACAGCACTGAAGCTTTCTTT
CASSGDSTEAFF